What follows describes a single T cell receptor (beta chain). This clonotype showed up many times. The clone's antigen remains unknown. Base-call qualities are not available, and no considerably larger clone is one nucleotide away. The sample comes from a study of neurological immune-mediated disorders (dated by TCRdb to the late 2010s). General notes on the study: Among the approximately 35 multiple sclerosis patients, around 31 had relapsing-remitting MS and 3 had secondary progressive MS. Using UMI-based sequencing, the study compared peripheral blood TCR-beta repertoires from patients with HTLV-I-associated myelopathy (HAM/TSP), patients with multiple sclerosis, and healthy controls. The roughly 110 TCR-beta libraries included longitudinal samples, technical triplicates and paired sorted CD4+ and CD8+ T-cell subsets alongside PBMC samples. Of the approximately 68 subjects in the cohort, about 14 were HAM/TSP patients, approximately 34 were multiple sclerosis patients, and about 20 were healthy controls.

V loses 3 bases of germline sequence and J loses 0 bases, and the interval between the two ends is 14 bases. CDR1 SGDLS and CDR2 YYNGEE are derived from the germline V gene. The CDR3 contains 16 residues, cysteine and phenylalanine counted. Kept here is only the CDR3 DNA, which spans 48 bases and is read in frame from base 1. Libraries from unsorted PBMCs were made from 2 million PBMCs kept in RNAlater at -80 degrees C until RNA extraction. Multiple sclerosis patients were enrolled in a US clinical protocol under which disease progression was evaluated by magnetic resonance imaging. Peripheral blood was subjected to Ficoll-Hypaque density gradient centrifugation to isolate PBMCs, which were then cryopreserved in liquid nitrogen. Results and caveats for the whole study, not just this receptor: TCR clonal expansion was highest in HAM/TSP patients and lowest in MS patients, with MS patients falling below even healthy controls. In a phylogenetic analysis, the repertoires of 18 out of 34 MS patients fell into a single cluster of related CDR3 sequences, pointing to a possible signature at the repertoire level. No identical CDR3 amino acid sequences were shared among expanded clones across subjects, suggesting private TCR-beta repertoires in all groups. No association of the MS cluster with clinical or MRI features was observed, and the need for larger cohorts was stated by the authors.

cDNA was synthesized by template-switch 5'RACE using a primer carrying a 10-nucleotide random unique molecular identifier by which each TCR transcript was tagged. Every sequencing run covered 15-18 subjects and yielded more than 180 million TCR-beta sequences. The RNeasy kit was used to extract total RNA. Using the KAPA Real-time Library Amplification kit, TCR-beta VDJ regions were amplified with primers for the TCR constant region and the 5'RACE anchor. A first PCR added sample indexes and Illumina adaptors, and a second PCR then raised library yield. After Ampure bead purification, the TCR product of roughly 650 bp was size-selected on a 2% E-gel SizeSelection system. Before pooling, library quality was checked on a Bioanalyzer, concentration was measured with Qubit, and libraries were quantified with the Kapa Library Quantification kit. Libraries were sequenced paired-end 2 x 150 bp on an Illumina HiSeq 2500. To increase sequence diversity, about 25-31% phiX was spiked into each library pool. The original methods were these. Quality-filtered reads were processed with the UMI-based MiGEC pipeline, and over 85% of raw TCR sequences were removed by the MiGEC pipeline during error correction. IMGT germline references were used for aligning VDJ genes, and each clonotype was defined as a unique CDR3 amino acid sequence together with its V-J genes. Clonal expansion, Shannon diversity, and CDR3 relatedness (CalcPairwiseDistances, ClusterSamples) were evaluated with VDJtools, and phylogenetic trees were built with CLCbio workbench. Clones with at least 8 unique UMIs were defined as expanded, with this threshold being based on coefficient-of-variation modelling across technical triplicates. TCRdb itself trimmed the public reads at Q25 with fastp, ran MiXCR and retained productive beta chains. Rows are combined by CDR3 protein, so each entry shows the most common genes and DNA. The authors' filters were not applied to this entry. This sample gives tens of thousands of distinct CDR3 sequences in total; less than 5.5% of them show up just once. The ten largest clones capture 6.5% to 7.5% of the sample.

The clonotype was recovered from a man in his thirties or forties with multiple sclerosis. The chain is made from TRBV9 and TRBJ2-3, with a tentative D call of TRBD1 or TRBD2, each matching 6 bases. The sequenced material came from PBMCs. The CDR3 region reads CASSDPRGPSTDTQYF. The base sequence is TGTGCCAGCAGCGACCCCCGGGGGCCGAGCACAGATACGCAGTATTTT. The full variable domain, with segments outside the CDR3 supplied by the reference TRBV9 and TRBJ2-3 proteins, appears as DSGVTQTPKHLITATGQRVTLRCSPRSGDLSVYWYQQSLDQGLQFLIQYYNGEERAKGNILERFSAQQFPDLHSELNLSSLELGDSALYFCASSDPRGPSTDTQYFGPGTRLTVL.